The sequence of this T cell receptor beta chain was determined in a study of shared clonotypes between healthy human individuals. Findings and caveats of the study: Naive subsets generally exceeded memory subsets in estimated richness. When compared with the clonotypes that were shared by all four sorted-subset donors, the non-shared clonotypes turned out to have lower generation probabilities.

Points on this clone: Its antigen is not known. Within the sample, other DNA sequences also encode this same CDR3.

Only in-frame clones appear in the TCRdb table, and some are missing; sequencing was by immunoSEQ multiplex PCR. Of some 2.4 million clones listed, 80% to 95% are singletons. V was trimmed by 1 base and J by 6 bases, leaving 10 bases between them. Germline CDR1 reads SGHTA; CDR2 reads FQGNSA. CDR3 length equals 13 residues. The TCR comes from a young man in good health. Some clones in this sample may be carry-over from other donors' samples. This chain connects TRBV7-2 to TRBJ2-7, with D maybe TRBD2 (6 bases). Sequenced sample: naive CD4+ T cells from PBMCs. Subset specified: CD45RA+ positively selected. The CDR3 loop reads CASSLERVGEQYF. The CDR3 DNA is TGTGCCAGCAGCTTAGAGCGGGTGGGCGAGCAGTACTTC.